A single sample gave rise to the 11 T cell receptor beta chains below, sequenced in a study of shared clonotypes between healthy human individuals. Repertoires were generated with immunoSEQ multiplex PCR, while TCRdb's copy carries only in-frame clones and drops some. This sample has 2 million to 2.5 million clones; 85% to 95% occur once, and the top ten carry under 0.45%. The sequenced sample consisted of naive CD4+ T cells from PBMCs. The subset here: CD45RA+ positively selected. Receptors were obtained from a man aged 18 to 35 in good health. Some clones in this sample may be carry-over from other donors' samples.

The rearrangement joins TRBV7-2 to TRBJ2-5, with D perhaps TRBD2 (6 bases). With 1 base removed from V and 5 bases from J, the gap between germline ends came to 17 bases. Germline-derived CDR1 and CDR2 are SGHTA and FQGNSA. The CDR3 length is 16 residues. The chain's CDR3 is CASSLVRVAGSETQYF. DNA of the CDR3: TGTGCCAGCAGCTTAGTACGAGTTGCGGGGTCGGAGACCCAGTACTTC.

Of note for this clone: This same CDR3 is encoded by further DNA sequences in the sample. The genes are TRBV5-1 and TRBJ2-5; D is ambiguous. Trimming took 1 base from V and 1 from J, leaving 8 bases between them. Germline-derived CDR1 and CDR2 are SGHRS and YFSETQ. The CDR3 runs 14 residues. CDR3 bases: TGCGCCAGCAGCTTGACGGCTGGCCAAGAGACCCAGTACTTC. This codes for CASSLTAGQETQYF.

The rearrangement links TRBV18 to TRBJ2-7, with D possibly matching TRBD2 (6 bases). V was trimmed by 3 bases and J by 7 bases, leaving 13 bases between them. Germline V gene sequence: CDR1 KGHSH, CDR2 LQKENI. This CDR3 comprises 13 residues. The CDR3 is CASSPVEGLEQYF. CDR3 DNA: TGTGCCAGCTCACCCGTGGAGGGGCTGGAGCAGTACTTC.

The chain has TRBV6-1 and TRBJ1-4; D is ambiguous. Per the germline V gene, CDR1 is MNHNS and CDR2 is SASEGT. V dropped 6 bases and J dropped 5 bases, with 16 bases sitting between them. The CDR3 totals 15 residues. CDR3 residues: CASSSRGETNEKLFF. DNA for the CDR3: TGTGCCAGCAGCTCCCGTGGGGAGACGAATGAAAAACTGTTTTTT.

The chain has TRBV7-8 and TRBJ1-4, with 9 bases that match TRBD1. V was pared by 4 bases and J by 8 bases, with 5 bases of the junction left unmatched. This CDR3 spans 14 amino acids. In germline, CDR1 is SGHVS, CDR2 FQNEAQ. CDR3 nucleotide sequence: TGTGCCAGCAGCTCACAGGGGGCTGGAGAAAAACTGTTTTTT. It specifies CASSSQGAGEKLFF.

The V gene is TRBV2, the J gene TRBJ2-3, with TRBD1 matching over 9 bases. After removal of 6 bases from V and 5 bases from J, the junction contained 9 bases not matched to a gene. Germline CDR1 reads SNHLY; CDR2 reads FYNNEI. This CDR3 has 15 amino acids. The CDR3 coding sequence is TGTGCCAGCAGGCATCGGGACAGGGAAATAGATACGCAGTATTTT. It is translated as CASRHRDREIDTQYF.

The rearrangement links TRBV6-5 to TRBJ2-1, with D tentatively TRBD2 (5 bases). Trimming removed 3 bases from V and 9 bases from J, with 6 bases in between. Germline V gene lookup returns CDR1 MNHEY and CDR2 SVGAGI. The CDR3 spans 11 residues. CDR3 nucleotides: TGTGCCAGCAGTTATGGGAGTGAGCAGTTCTTC. This codes for CASSYGSEQFF.

This rearrangement joins TRBV4-3 to TRBJ1-1; D unclear. This CDR3 has 17 residues. Trimming pared 2 bases from V and 1 base from J, leaving 17 bases between. Germline V gives CDR1 LGHNA, CDR2 YSLEER. CDR3 sequence reads: CASSQRQALVENTEAFF. CDR3 nucleotides: TGCGCCAGCAGCCAAAGACAAGCTCTGGTCGAGAACACTGAAGCTTTCTTT.

This clone was counted a few times. Other DNA sequences within the sample encode an identical CDR3. The genes are TRBV28 and TRBJ1-2, with TRBD1 matching over 8 bases. The CDR3 totals 14 residues. Losses at the gene ends were 4 bases for V and 4 bases for J; bases not matched to a gene: 5. Germline V gene data show CDR1 as MDHEN and CDR2 as SYDVKM. In DNA, the CDR3 is TGTGCCAGCAGTTCAGGACAGGGCTTCTATGGCTACACCTTC. This sequence encodes CASSSGQGFYGYTF.

The V and J genes are TRBV30 and TRBJ1-1, with 8 bases identical to TRBD1. Germline V gene sequence: CDR1 GTSNPN, CDR2 SVGIG (reference sequence). V was pared by 8 bases and J by 4 bases, with 15 bases of the junction left unmatched. The CDR3 sequence is 15 residues long. CDR3 region: CAGHPHRGGSTEAFF. CDR3 coding DNA: TGTGCCGGCCACCCCCACAGGGGGGGAAGCACTGAAGCTTTCTTT.

The chain couples TRBV6-1 to TRBJ2-7, with no clear D. This CDR3 is 13 amino acids long. V was cut by 4 bases and J by 7 bases, with 14 bases left in between. Germline V gene sequence: CDR1 MNHNS, CDR2 SASEGT. The CDR3 reads CASSASGAREQYF. The DNA of the CDR3 is TGTGCCAGCAGTGCTTCCGGTGCTCGGGAGCAGTACTTC.